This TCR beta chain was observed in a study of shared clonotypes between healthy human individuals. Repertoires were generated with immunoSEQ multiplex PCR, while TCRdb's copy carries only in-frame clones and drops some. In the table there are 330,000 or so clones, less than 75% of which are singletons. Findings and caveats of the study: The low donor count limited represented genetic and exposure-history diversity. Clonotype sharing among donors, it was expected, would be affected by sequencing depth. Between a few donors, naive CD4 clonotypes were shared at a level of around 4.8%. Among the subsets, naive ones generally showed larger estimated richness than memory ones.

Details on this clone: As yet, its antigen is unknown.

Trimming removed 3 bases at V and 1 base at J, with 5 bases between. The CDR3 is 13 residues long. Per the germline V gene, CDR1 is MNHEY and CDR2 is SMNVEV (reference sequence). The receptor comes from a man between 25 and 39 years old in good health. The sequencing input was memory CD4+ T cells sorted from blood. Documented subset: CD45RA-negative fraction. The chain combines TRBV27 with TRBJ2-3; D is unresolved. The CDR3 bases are TGTGCCAGCAGTTTGAGGCGCACAGATACGCAGTATTTT. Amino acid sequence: CASSLRRTDTQYF.